These 21 T cell receptor beta chains share one sample of origin, sequenced in a study of vaccination and CD4 T cells after COVID-19. The treatment here: roughly 10-day PBMC culture with coronavirus spike peptide pools or control peptides (ViraFEST assay). Their antigen targets remain unknown. At the Johns Hopkins FTIC core, DNA taken from cultured CD4+ T cells was sequenced by way of the Oncomine TCR Beta short-read assay. Via MiXCR, TCRdb re-called the PCR reads, giving one row per CDR3 protein. Of tens of thousands of distinct CDR3 sequences detected, 67% appear once; the ten largest clones hold around 15%. The material sequenced was CD4+ T cells from blood, cultured in vitro, taken after SARS-CoV-2 vaccination. Receptor source: a human donor who received a COVID-19 vaccine.

V gene TRBV12-3 or TRBV12-4 combines with J gene TRBJ2-2; the match to TRBD1 covers 8 bases. This CDR3 is built from 16 residues. V lost 5 bases and J lost 4; bases outside the gene matches: 9. CDR3 loop: CASSLSWDRITGELFF. CDR3 bases: TGTGCCAGCAGTCTATCTTGGGACAGGATCACCGGGGAGCTGTTTTTT.

The chain carries TRBV24-1 and TRBJ1-2; 7 bases are a match to TRBD1. The V gene's germline CDR1 is KGHDR and CDR2 SFDVKD. This CDR3 contains 16 residues. With V trimmed by 3 bases and J by 7 bases, 13 bases remained unmatched. CDR3 region: CATSDPGTELSGGYTF. The CDR3 nucleotides read TGTGCCACCAGTGATCCCGGGACAGAATTGAGTGGTGGCTACACCTTC.

The chain joins TRBV24-1 to TRBJ2-2; D is possibly TRBD1 (6 bases). Germline assignment: CDR1 KGHDR and CDR2 SFDVKD. Trimming took off 11 bases at V and 6 bases at J, with 12 bases between the two ends. This CDR3 contains 12 residues. CDR3 protein: CAIMTGSGELFF. The CDR3 DNA reads TGTGCCATCATGACAGGCTCCGGGGAGCTGTTTTTT.

V usage is TRBV20-1 and J usage is TRBJ2-2; 13 bases line up with TRBD2. The CDR3 contains 18 residues. Per germline, CDR1 DFQATT and CDR2 SNEGSKA (reference sequence). After removal of 1 base from V and 2 bases from J, the junction contained 7 bases not matched to a gene. The DNA for the CDR3 is TGCAGTGCTAGAGGAGGGGGACTAGCGGGGACTAACACCGGGGAGCTGTTTTTT. It codes for CSARGGGLAGTNTGELFF.

V usage is TRBV4-2 and J usage is TRBJ1-2; D unclear. CDR1 is LGHNA, CDR2 YNFKEQ, per germline. The V end was cut by 0 bases, the J end by 2 bases, with 4 bases between. This CDR3 is 13 amino acids long. CDR3: CASSQEGNYGYTF. The DNA of the CDR3 is TGTGCCAGCAGCCAAGAGGGCAACTATGGCTACACCTTC.

The V gene is TRBV10-3, the J gene TRBJ1-2; 7 nucleotides agree with TRBD1. Germline assignment: CDR1 ENHRY and CDR2 SYGVKD. The ends lost 6 bases at V and 3 bases at J; junction bases unmatched: 4. There are 13 residues in the CDR3. The CDR3: CAIRAGGHYGYTF. CDR3 coding DNA: TGTGCCATCAGGGCAGGGGGTCACTATGGCTACACCTTC.

V is TRBV2 and J is TRBJ1-6; TRBD1 aligns across 9 bases. The length of the CDR3 is 16 residues. Trimming at V came to 6 bases and at J to 10 bases, leaving 13 bases not matched to a gene. Per germline, CDR1 SNHLY and CDR2 FYNNEI. The CDR3 sequence is CASSAQTGQGRSPLHF. DNA of the CDR3: TGTGCCAGCAGCGCCCAAACGGGACAGGGCAGATCACCCCTCCACTTT.

This chain uses TRBV12-3 or TRBV12-4 with TRBJ1-6, with D hard to call. Trimming cost V 3 bases and J 0 bases, with 6 bases left between them. The CDR3 loop spans 15 amino acids. Here the CDR3 DNA reads TGTGCCAGCAGTTTTACGGGCTCCTATAATTCACCCCTCCACTTT. Translating gives CASSFTGSYNSPLHF.

This chain connects TRBV20-1 to TRBJ2-5, with D possibly being TRBD2 (6 bases). The CDR3 totals 15 residues. V lost 2 bases, J lost 2 bases, and 15 bases lay in between. Germline V gene lookup returns CDR1 DFQATT and CDR2 SNEGSKA (reference sequence). The CDR3 DNA reads as TGCAGTGCTAGATTGGGGGGAGATGGGCAAGAGACCCAGTACTTC. Residues: CSARLGGDGQETQYF.

V usage is TRBV20-1 and J usage is TRBJ2-1; the D is unclear. The V gene's germline CDR1 is DFQATT and CDR2 SNEGSKA (reference sequence). V was cut by 3 bases and J by 12 bases, with 12 bases left in between. This CDR3 spans 11 amino acids. CDR3 sequence (DNA): TGCAGTGCTAGTACCAAGGTTAGGCAGTTCTTC. Amino acids: CSASTKVRQFF.

This clonotype was observed a handful of times. The chain recombines TRBV11-2 with TRBJ2-7; the D is unclear. Germline V gene sequence: CDR1 SGHAT, CDR2 FQNNGV. V lost 2 bases and J 0 bases, leaving 8 bases between the germline ends. The length of the CDR3 is 14 residues. The CDR3, as DNA: TGTGCCAGCAGCTTAAACACAGTCTCCTACGAGCAGTACTTC. This translates into CASSLNTVSYEQYF.

As DNA, the CDR3 is TGTGCCAGCAGGTATGGCGTCGGAGTGAACACTGAAGCTTTCTTT. Protein sequence: CASRYGVGVNTEAFF. V and J are TRBV27 and TRBJ1-1, with D unresolved. This CDR3 spans 15 amino acids. V lost 6 bases and J lost 0, with 14 bases in between. Germline-derived CDR1 and CDR2 are MNHEY and SMNVEV (reference sequence).

This rearrangement joins TRBV19 to TRBJ2-7, with 9 bases fitting TRBD1. Germline CDR1 LNHDA, CDR2 SQIVND (reference sequence). V shed 5 bases, J shed 5 bases, and the junction held 4 bases outside the gene matches. CDR3 size: 13 residues. DNA of the CDR3: TGTGCCAGTAGTCGGGACAGGGTCGACGAGCAGTACTTC. Its protein product is CASSRDRVDEQYF.

The chain has TRBV7-9 and TRBJ1-5, with a weak D call TRBD1 (6 bases). CDR1 and CDR2 from the germline V gene are SEHNR and FQNEAQ (reference sequence). The CDR3 is 18 amino acids. With 1 base removed from V and 2 bases from J, the gap between germline ends came to 18 bases. CDR3 DNA sequence: TGTGCCAGCAGCTTAGGGGGGGGCGCCGGAGGAGGCAATCAGCCCCAGCATTTT. Translation: CASSLGGGAGGGNQPQHF.

The chain is built from TRBV10-1 and TRBJ1-1; D is ambiguous. Germline V lookup: CDR1 WNHNN, CDR2 SYGVQD (reference sequence). The CDR3 is made up of 12 amino acids. Deletions cut 1 base from V and 0 bases from J, with 0 bases between. The CDR3: CASSELNTEAFF. As DNA, the CDR3 is TGCGCCAGCAGTGAGTTGAACACTGAAGCTTTCTTT.

The chain combines TRBV2 with TRBJ2-5; a possible D gene is TRBD2 (5 bases). CDR3 length: 15 amino acids. CDR1 is SNHLY, CDR2 FYNNEI, per germline. V gave up 6 bases and J gave up 3 bases, with 17 bases separating them. The CDR3 protein is CASRSGSLEEETQYF. The CDR3 coding sequence is TGTGCCAGCAGATCTGGGAGTCTGGAAGAAGAGACCCAGTACTTC. The complete variable domain, with remaining parts taken from reference TRBV2 and TRBJ2-5, reads EPEVTQTPSHQVTQMGQEVILRCVPISNHLYFYWYRQILGQKVEFLVSFYNNEISEKSEIFDDQFSVERPDGSNFTLKIRSTKLEDSAMYFCASRSGSLEEETQYFGPGTRLLVL.

This chain uses TRBV24-1 with TRBJ2-3; TRBD2 matches at 7 bases. Germline CDR1 is KGHDR and CDR2 is SFDVKD. This CDR3 has 14 amino acids. V was pared by 3 bases and J by 5 bases, with 4 bases of the junction left unmatched. CDR3 sequence reads: CATSDEGRGDTQYF. In DNA, the CDR3 is TGTGCCACCAGTGATGAAGGGAGGGGAGATACGCAGTATTTT.

The sample holds a few counts of this clonotype. This rearrangement joins TRBV30 to TRBJ1-2, with 7 bases fitting TRBD1. The V and J ends lost 8 bases and 0 bases, in that order; junction bases with no gene match: 9. The CDR3 totals 14 residues. CDR1 is GTSNPN and CDR2 is SVGIG in the germline V gene (reference sequence). CDR3: CAVDRAKANYGYTF. The CDR3 DNA reads TGTGCCGTAGACAGGGCCAAAGCTAACTATGGCTACACCTTC.

This clonotype was picked up a small number of times. The gene calls are TRBV15 and TRBJ2-3; 10 positions agree with TRBD2. The CDR3 is made up of 18 amino acids. V dropped 1 base and J dropped 1; count of bases not matched to a gene: 8. In germline, CDR1 is LNHNV, CDR2 YYDKDF (reference sequence). The CDR3 sequence: CATSRASGGAGGTDTQYF. The CDR3 bases are TGTGCCACCAGCAGAGCAAGCGGGGGGGCCGGTGGCACAGATACGCAGTATTTT.

The V call is TRBV7-9, the J call TRBJ2-5, with TRBD2 as a possible D gene (6 bases). The germline gives CDR1 SEHNR, CDR2 FQNEAQ (reference sequence). Between the trimmed V and J ends, which lost 1 base and 5 bases, there was a span of 17 bases. The CDR3 consists of 16 residues. CDR3 residues: CASSLGSAGRAETQYF. CDR3 DNA: TGTGCCAGCAGCTTAGGCTCCGCGGGGCGAGCTGAGACCCAGTACTTC.

This rearrangement joins TRBV6-1 to TRBJ2-5, with 11 bases identical to TRBD1. J gave up 4 bases and V 2 bases, and 3 bases lay outside the gene matches. Germline V lookup: CDR1 MNHNS, CDR2 SASEGT. CDR3 length equals 15 residues. CDR3 nucleotide sequence: TGTGCCAGCAGTGAAATGGGACAGGGGGGAGAGACCCAGTACTTC. Translating gives CASSEMGQGGETQYF.